These T cell receptor beta chains were read from a single sample in a study of human T cells and chemical hapten exposure. TCRdb redid the calling of the RACE reads with MiXCR, one entry per CDR3 protein. The sample has under 200,000 distinct CDR3 sequences; roughly 25% are singletons. Sequencing used whole blood, obtained in connection with sensitization to the hapten diphenylcyclopropenone (DPC). Receptors were obtained from a woman under 30 with alopecia areata. Some clones in this sample may be carry-over from other donors' samples. The CDR3 runs from the conserved cysteine through the conserved F or W. The D gene is left open where the match is weak. Expanded clones get a size class; other rows say once, few or many, or leave the size out.

v_call	d_call	cdr3_length	j_call	clone_size	cdr3_aa	cdr3_nt
TRBV28	NA	14	TRBJ2-7	NA	CASSFAGRQYEQYF	TGTGCCAGCAGTTTCGCAGGACGTCAGTACGAGCAGTACTTC
TRBV27	NA	15	TRBJ2-1	few	CASSFRTTLYNEQFF	TGTGCCAGCAGTTTTCGGACTACCTTATACAATGAGCAGTTCTTC
TRBV11-2	TRBD2	13	TRBJ2-4	few	CASSLEEGLAGYF	TGTGCCAGCAGCTTAGAAGAGGGTCTAGCGGGGTACTTC
TRBV29-1	NA	14	TRBJ2-2	few	CSVAGGGNTGELFF	TGCAGCGTCGCCGGTGGGGGGAACACCGGGGAGCTGTTTTTT
TRBV6-4	TRBD1	14	TRBJ2-2	NA	CASRTGPNTGELFF	TGTGCCAGCCGGACAGGTCCTAACACCGGGGAGCTGTTTTTT
TRBV4-3	NA	17	TRBJ2-7	NA	CASNNPPLRDTTYEQYF	TGCGCCAGCAATAACCCCCCTCTGCGGGACACTACCTACGAGCAGTACTTC
TRBV30	NA	12	TRBJ1-2	NA	CAGLGKGFGYTF	TGTGCCGGTTTGGGAAAGGGGTTTGGCTACACCTTC
TRBV20-1	TRBD2	13	TRBJ2-1	few	CSARDRAGGEQFF	TGCAGTGCTAGAGATCGCGCGGGAGGTGAGCAGTTCTTC
TRBV7-3	TRBD2	14	TRBJ2-7	NA	CASSAGPSGYEQYF	TGTGCCAGCAGCGCCGGCCCTAGCGGCTACGAGCAGTACTTC
TRBV6-2/TRBV6-3	NA	15	TRBJ2-7	many	CASSYLGGEPNEQYF	TGTGCCAGCAGTTACTTGGGCGGTGAACCCAACGAGCAGTACTTC
TRBV15	NA	14	TRBJ1-2	NA	CATSRALGGYGYTF	TGTGCCACCAGCAGAGCTTTGGGGGGCTATGGCTACACCTTC
TRBV9	NA	14	TRBJ2-1	NA	CASSVKYSYNEQFF	TGTGCCAGCAGCGTTAAGTACAGCTACAATGAGCAGTTCTTC
TRBV12-3/TRBV12-4	TRBD1	15	TRBJ2-5	NA	CASSLAAGQGRPPLF	TGTGCCAGCAGTTTAGCGGCGGGACAGGGACGGCCACCACTTTTC
TRBV20-1	NA	16	TRBJ2-1	NA	CSAQGLANRLTNEQFF	TGCAGTGCCCAGGGACTCGCCAACCGACTCACCAATGAGCAGTTCTTC
TRBV4-2	NA	14	TRBJ2-5	NA	CASSIAGSHETQYF	TGTGCCAGCAGCATCGCGGGGTCCCACGAGACCCAGTACTTC
TRBV5-1	TRBD2	16	TRBJ2-1	NA	CASSLGLAGLGDEQFF	TGCGCCAGCAGCTTGGGATTAGCGGGTCTGGGGGATGAGCAGTTCTTC
TRBV5-1	TRBD2	15	TRBJ2-5	many	CASSLETSGGETQYF	TGCGCCAGCAGCTTGGAAACTAGCGGGGGAGAGACCCAGTACTTC
TRBV5-5	NA	14	TRBJ2-1	few	CASSFPLKNHEQFF	TGTGCCAGCAGTTTTCCCCTAAAGAATCATGAGCAGTTCTTC
TRBV3-1	NA	13	TRBJ2-5	few	CATKTDTQETQYF	TGTGCCACCAAAACGGACACACAAGAGACCCAGTACTTC
TRBV6-1	NA	16	TRBJ1-3	NA	CASSGSRASSGNTIYF	TGTGCCAGCAGTGGGTCCAGGGCTTCCTCTGGAAACACCATATATTTT
TRBV5-1	NA	14	TRBJ1-5	NA	CASSPGGGNQPQHF	TGCGCCAGCAGCCCCGGCGGGGGCAATCAGCCCCAGCATTTT
TRBV11-2	TRBD2	16	TRBJ2-5	NA	CASSFGLAGVQETQYF	TGTGCCAGCAGCTTCGGACTAGCGGGAGTTCAAGAGACCCAGTACTTC
TRBV4-2	NA	13	TRBJ2-7	NA	CASSQDVISEQYF	TGTGCCAGCAGCCAAGATGTGATAAGCGAGCAGTACTTC
TRBV18	NA	13	TRBJ2-7	few	CASSPGPGLKQYF	TGTGCCAGCTCACCAGGCCCCGGATTGAAGCAGTACTTC
TRBV3-1	NA	12	TRBJ2-3	few	CASSQDWNTQYF	TGTGCCAGCAGCCAAGATTGGAATACGCAGTATTTT
TRBV6-1	NA	11	TRBJ2-3	NA	CASMQGNTQYF	TGTGCCAGCATGCAGGGGAATACGCAGTATTTT
TRBV12-3/TRBV12-4	NA	14	TRBJ1-6	NA	CASSFGQLNSPLHF	TGTGCCAGCAGTTTTGGACAGTTAAATTCACCCCTCCACTTT
TRBV29-1	NA	12	TRBJ2-1	NA	CSVVLGGNEQFF	TGCAGCGTTGTCTTGGGTGGCAATGAGCAGTTCTTC